Listed below are T cell receptor beta chains from one sample, sequenced in a study of blood T cell repertoires in COVID-19. Assay used: immunoSEQ multiplex PCR; TCRdb lists only in-frame clones, some missing. This table holds over 200,000 clones, 87% found once. The sample taken for sequencing was PBMCs or T cells enriched from blood (not recorded which). These receptors all stem from a man aged 25 to 40 who had recovered from COVID-19. The CDR3 runs from the conserved cysteine through the conserved F or W. Fields, in order: J gene, V gene, CDR3 protein.

j_gene: TRBJ1-5; v_gene: TRBV29-1; CDR3aa: CSVRQDSNQPQHF
j_gene: TRBJ1-2; v_gene: TRBV5-1; CDR3aa: CASSSSGTGGDGYTF
j_gene: TRBJ2-7; v_gene: TRBV19; CDR3aa: CASSIGPGGTYEQYF
j_gene: TRBJ2-3; v_gene: TRBV5-1; CDR3aa: CASSLASEDTQYF
j_gene: TRBJ1-5; v_gene: TRBV19; CDR3aa: CASTPGLDRQPQHF
j_gene: TRBJ1-2; v_gene: TRBV6-1; CDR3aa: CASSDLGTGGNYGYTF
j_gene: TRBJ2-2; v_gene: TRBV24-1; CDR3aa: CATSDSGQGGAGELFF
j_gene: TRBJ1-1; v_gene: TRBV30; CDR3aa: CAADSSTEAFF
j_gene: TRBJ1-2; v_gene: TRBV19; CDR3aa: CASSPGRGSHWIGYTF
j_gene: TRBJ1-4; v_gene: TRBV3-1/TRBV3-2; CDR3aa: CASSPWGTNEKLFF
j_gene: TRBJ2-5; v_gene: TRBV9; CDR3aa: CASSVAPLAGSLETQYF
j_gene: TRBJ2-7; v_gene: TRBV10-3; CDR3aa: CAISFGTDYEQYF
j_gene: TRBJ2-7; v_gene: TRBV5-4; CDR3aa: CASSLGGPQGEQYF
j_gene: TRBJ2-5; v_gene: TRBV9; CDR3aa: CARSVGLAGGVETQYF
j_gene: TRBJ2-7; v_gene: TRBV7-2; CDR3aa: CASSTDRASYEQYF
j_gene: TRBJ2-2; v_gene: TRBV27; CDR3aa: CASKQAGELFF
j_gene: TRBJ2-1; v_gene: TRBV19; CDR3aa: CASSIGAGLAGSSYNEQFF
j_gene: TRBJ2-7; v_gene: TRBV19; CDR3aa: CASSIDLVAGEQYF
j_gene: TRBJ1-1; v_gene: TRBV4-1; CDR3aa: CASSQVGQLGTEAFF
j_gene: TRBJ2-3; v_gene: TRBV25-1; CDR3aa: CASSEYSGREEGDTQYF
j_gene: TRBJ2-1; v_gene: TRBV24-1; CDR3aa: CATSDLPGSFYNEQFF
j_gene: TRBJ1-2; v_gene: TRBV19; CDR3aa: CASIRGAGNYGYTF
j_gene: TRBJ1-6; v_gene: TRBV3-1/TRBV3-2; CDR3aa: CASSQESERVSSPLHF
j_gene: TRBJ1-1; v_gene: TRBV6-5; CDR3aa: CASSLEGVSNTEAFF
j_gene: TRBJ2-5; v_gene: TRBV5-4; CDR3aa: CASSFREETQYF
j_gene: TRBJ2-7; v_gene: TRBV28; CDR3aa: CASSFGQRSSEQYF
j_gene: TRBJ2-5; v_gene: TRBV7-6; CDR3aa: CASSSQTGHQETQYF
j_gene: TRBJ2-7; v_gene: TRBV7-2; CDR3aa: CASSLWAGTSGSYEQYF
j_gene: TRBJ1-5; v_gene: TRBV19; CDR3aa: CASNPGTENQPQHF
j_gene: TRBJ2-1; v_gene: TRBV5-1; CDR3aa: CASSFLAGNYNEQFF
j_gene: TRBJ1-5; v_gene: TRBV6-5; CDR3aa: CASSTWTGNQPQHF
j_gene: TRBJ1-3; v_gene: TRBV28; CDR3aa: CASSPTGGVSGNTIYF
j_gene: TRBJ1-6; v_gene: TRBV6-1; CDR3aa: CASSDQDRNSPLHF
j_gene: TRBJ2-2; v_gene: TRBV7-2; CDR3aa: CASNTREAGELFF
j_gene: TRBJ2-7; v_gene: TRBV7-2; CDR3aa: CASSPAGGGYEQYF
j_gene: TRBJ2-4; v_gene: TRBV19; CDR3aa: CASSLLTVAKNIQYF
j_gene: TRBJ2-1; v_gene: TRBV28; CDR3aa: CASTRTGFHNEQFF
j_gene: TRBJ2-7; v_gene: TRBV4-2; CDR3aa: CASSRQGLASTYEQYF
j_gene: TRBJ1-5; v_gene: TRBV19; CDR3aa: CASSLYRGEDQPQHF
j_gene: TRBJ2-3; v_gene: TRBV5-1; CDR3aa: CASSLSRGTDTQYF